The 5 T cell receptor beta chains reported below all come from one sample, sequenced in a study of OX40 agonist ivuxolimab in advanced cancers. TCRdb's copy holds only in-frame clones and misses some; the assay was immunoSEQ multiplex PCR. Here the sample spans roughly 30,000 clones, about nine tenths being singletons. Material: CD4+ or CD8+ T cells sorted from blood, obtained in a trial of the OX40 agonist ivuxolimab. These receptors were obtained from an adult with an advanced solid tumor such as melanoma, head and neck, liver or kidney cancer.

This clone was detected a few times. J is TRBJ1-5 and V is TRBV28, with a possible D match to TRBD1 (5 bases). The CDR3 is made up of 14 amino acids. The V gene's germline CDR1 is MDHEN and CDR2 SYDVKM. V was cut by 4 bases and J by 0 bases, with 7 bases left in between. CDR3 DNA sequence: TGTGCCAGCAGTTCGGGGGTTAGCAATCAGCCCCAGCATTTT. Protein: CASSSGVSNQPQHF.

This rearrangement joins TRBV16 to TRBJ2-2; D is uncertain. The CDR3 has 14 residues. Per germline, CDR1 KGHSY and CDR2 FQNENV. V dropped 0 bases and J dropped 7 bases, with 9 bases sitting between them. The CDR3 here is CASSQSGFGGELFF. As DNA, the CDR3 is TGTGCCAGCAGCCAATCCGGGTTCGGCGGGGAGCTGTTTTTT.

This chain joins TRBV28 and TRBJ2-5; D uncertain. Looked up from germline, CDR1 is MDHEN and CDR2 is SYDVKM. The germline V and J ends were trimmed by 5 bases and 7 bases, with 17 bases remaining between them. This CDR3 has 14 residues. CDR3 coding DNA: TGTGCCAGCAGTCCACCCGGGTACGCGTGGACCCAGTACTTC. Its translation: CASSPPGYAWTQYF.

The rearrangement links TRBV19 to TRBJ2-7; 9 bases line up with TRBD1. Germline assignment: CDR1 LNHDA and CDR2 SQIVND (reference sequence). CDR3 length: 14 residues. J was trimmed by 6 bases and V by 7 bases; bases with no gene match: 10. CDR3 sequence (DNA): TGTGCCAGTAACCTCCGGACAGGGGTGACCGAGCAGTACTTC. Encoded protein: CASNLRTGVTEQYF.

The chain links TRBV5-1 to TRBJ2-1, with TRBD2 identical over 7 bases. After removal of 0 bases from V and 10 bases from J, the junction contained 10 bases not matched to a gene. This CDR3 contains 15 residues. Germline values: CDR1 SGHRS, CDR2 YFSETQ. Here the CDR3 DNA reads TGCGCCAGCAGCTTGGGTTTGCTAGCGGAAGAAGAGCAGTTCTTC. Protein sequence: CASSLGLLAEEEQFF.